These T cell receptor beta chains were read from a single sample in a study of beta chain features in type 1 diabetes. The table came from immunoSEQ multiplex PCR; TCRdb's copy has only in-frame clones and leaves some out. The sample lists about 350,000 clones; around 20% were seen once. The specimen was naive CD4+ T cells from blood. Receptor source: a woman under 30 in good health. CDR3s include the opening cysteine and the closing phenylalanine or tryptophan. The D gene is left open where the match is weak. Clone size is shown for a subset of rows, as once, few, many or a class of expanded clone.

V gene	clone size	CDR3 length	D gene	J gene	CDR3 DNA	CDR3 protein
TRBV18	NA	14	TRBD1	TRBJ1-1	TGTGCCAGCTCCCTAGACAGGGCGAACACTGAAGCTTTCTTT	CASSLDRANTEAFF
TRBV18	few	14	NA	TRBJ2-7	TGTGCCAGCACGATGGACAGAAGCTCCTACGAGCAGTACTTC	CASTMDRSSYEQYF
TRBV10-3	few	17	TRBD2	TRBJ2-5	TGTGCCATCAGTGAGTCTCCGGGACTAGCGGGTGGAGAGACCCAGTACTTC	CAISESPGLAGGETQYF
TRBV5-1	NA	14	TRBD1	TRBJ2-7	TGCGCCAGCAGAGAGCGGACAGGCTCCTACGAGCAGTACTTC	CASRERTGSYEQYF
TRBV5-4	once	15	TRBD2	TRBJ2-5	TGTGCCAGCAGCTTCCGACTAGCGGGGGAAGAGACCCAGTACTTC	CASSFRLAGEETQYF
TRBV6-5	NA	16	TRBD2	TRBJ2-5	TGTGCCAGCAGTTATTTCGGGACTAGCGGCAAAGAGACCCAGTACTTC	CASSYFGTSGKETQYF
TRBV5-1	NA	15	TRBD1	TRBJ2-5	TGCGCCAGCAGCTTGGACGGGACAGGGGAAGAGACCCAGTACTTC	CASSLDGTGEETQYF
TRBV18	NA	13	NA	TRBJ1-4	TGTGCCAGCTCAAGAGGATTTCGAGAAAAACTGTTTTTT	CASSRGFREKLFF
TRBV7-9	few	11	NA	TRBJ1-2	TGTGCCAGCAGCTCGACAATCGGCTACACCTTC	CASSSTIGYTF
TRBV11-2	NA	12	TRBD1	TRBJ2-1	TGTGCCAGCAGTCGAGCAGGGGGACCCCAGTTCTTC	CASSRAGGPQFF
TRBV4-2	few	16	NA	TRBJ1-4	TGTGCCAGCAGCCAAGAGAAGAGGAAAGATAATGAAAAACTGTTTTTT	CASSQEKRKDNEKLFF
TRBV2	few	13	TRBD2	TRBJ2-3	TGTGCCAGCAATAGCGGGGGCACAGATACGCAGTATTTT	CASNSGGTDTQYF
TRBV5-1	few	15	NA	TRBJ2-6	TGCGCCAGCAGCCCAAGGGGATCTGGGGCCAACGTCCTGACTTTC	CASSPRGSGANVLTF
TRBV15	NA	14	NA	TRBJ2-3	TGTGCCACCAGCAGAGTGGGGCCAACAGATACGCAGTATTTT	CATSRVGPTDTQYF
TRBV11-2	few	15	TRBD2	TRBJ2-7	TGTGCCAGCAGCTTAGGACTAGCGGGAGCTTACGAGCAGTACTTC	CASSLGLAGAYEQYF
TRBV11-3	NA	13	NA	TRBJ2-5	TGTGCCAGCAGCTTAACAATTGGAGAGACCCAGTACTTC	CASSLTIGETQYF
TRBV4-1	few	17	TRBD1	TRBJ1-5	TGCGCCAGCAGCCAAAATGGACAGGGACAGACTTGGCAGCCCCAGCATTTT	CASSQNGQGQTWQPQHF
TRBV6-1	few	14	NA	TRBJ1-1	TGTGCCAGCAGTCCGCTCGTCGCGCCCTCAGGAGCTTTCTTT	CASSPLVAPSGAFF
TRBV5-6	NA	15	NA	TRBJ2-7	TGTGCCAGCAGCTTGGAGGGGCGCAGCCCCTACGAGCAGTACTTC	CASSLEGRSPYEQYF
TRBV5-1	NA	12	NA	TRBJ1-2	TGCGCCAGCAGGGCAGGGTTGGATGGCTACACCTTC	CASRAGLDGYTF
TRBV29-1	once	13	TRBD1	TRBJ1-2	TGCAGCGTTCGGGACAGGGGGACCTATGGCTACACCTTC	CSVRDRGTYGYTF
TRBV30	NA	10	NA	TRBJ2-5	TGTGCCTGGAGTCAGGAGACCCAGTACTTC	CAWSQETQYF
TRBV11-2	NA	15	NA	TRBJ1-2	TGTGCCAGCAGCTTACAAGGGAGACAGGTCTATGGCTACACCTTC	CASSLQGRQVYGYTF
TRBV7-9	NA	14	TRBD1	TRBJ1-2	TGTGCCAGCAGCGTTCTAGGGGGCGCTAGGGGCTACACCTTC	CASSVLGGARGYTF
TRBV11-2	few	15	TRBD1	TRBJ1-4	TGTGCCAGCACCCTGGGGACAGGGCCTAATGAAAAACTGTTTTTT	CASTLGTGPNEKLFF
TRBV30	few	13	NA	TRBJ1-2	TGTGCCTGGAGTGCAAGTCAGGGCTATGGCTACACCTTC	CAWSASQGYGYTF
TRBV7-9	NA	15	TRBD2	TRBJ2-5	TGTGCCAGCAGCTTGTGGCTAGCGGGGCAAGAGACCCAGTACTTC	CASSLWLAGQETQYF
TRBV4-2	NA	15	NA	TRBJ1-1	TGTGCCAGCAGCCAAGAGGGGGCGAAGAACACTGAAGCTTTCTTT	CASSQEGAKNTEAFF
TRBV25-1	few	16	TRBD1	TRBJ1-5	TGTGCCAGCAGTGCCAGGGGGCTTGAGGGCAATCAGCCCCAGCATTTT	CASSARGLEGNQPQHF
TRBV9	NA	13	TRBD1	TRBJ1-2	TGTGCCAGCAGCGTACAGGGGACAGGTGGCTACACCTTC	CASSVQGTGGYTF
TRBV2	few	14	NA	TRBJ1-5	TGTGCCAGCAGTGTGGCGGATCTAAATCAGCCCCAGCATTTT	CASSVADLNQPQHF